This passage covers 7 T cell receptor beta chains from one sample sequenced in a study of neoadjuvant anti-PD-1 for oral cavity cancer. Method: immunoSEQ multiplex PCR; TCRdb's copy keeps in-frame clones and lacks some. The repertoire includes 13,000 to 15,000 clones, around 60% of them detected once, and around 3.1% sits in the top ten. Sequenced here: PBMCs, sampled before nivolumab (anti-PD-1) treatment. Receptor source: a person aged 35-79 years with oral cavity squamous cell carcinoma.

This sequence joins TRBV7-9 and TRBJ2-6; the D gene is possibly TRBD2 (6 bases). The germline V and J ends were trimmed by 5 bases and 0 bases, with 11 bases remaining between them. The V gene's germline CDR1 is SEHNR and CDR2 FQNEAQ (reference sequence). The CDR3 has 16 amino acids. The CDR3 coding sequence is TGTGCCAGCAGCGCAGGAGGGCGCTCTGGGGCCAACGTCCTGACTTTC. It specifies CASSAGGRSGANVLTF.

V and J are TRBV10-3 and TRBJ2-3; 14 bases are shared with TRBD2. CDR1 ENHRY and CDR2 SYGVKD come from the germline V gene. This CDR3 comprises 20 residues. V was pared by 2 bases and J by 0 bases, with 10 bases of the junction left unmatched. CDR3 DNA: TGTGCCATCAGTGAGCCAATCGGGACTAGCGGGGGCACTAGCACAGATACGCAGTATTTT. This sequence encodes CAISEPIGTSGGTSTDTQYF.

As DNA, the CDR3 is TGTGCCAGCAGCTTTTCATCCACAGGGCTTGCACCCCTCCACTTT. Residues: CASSFSSTGLAPLHF. This chain connects TRBV11-2 to TRBJ1-6; D is perhaps TRBD1 (6 bases). Trimming removed 3 bases at V and 11 bases at J, with 17 bases between. Germline V CDR1 and CDR2: SGHAT, FQNNGV. The CDR3 contains 15 residues.

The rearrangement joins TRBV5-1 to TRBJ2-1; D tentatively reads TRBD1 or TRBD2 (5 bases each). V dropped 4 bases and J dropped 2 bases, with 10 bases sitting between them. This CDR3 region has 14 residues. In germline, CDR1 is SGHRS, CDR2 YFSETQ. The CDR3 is CASSPGTPYNEQFF. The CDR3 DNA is TGCGCCAGCAGCCCCGGGACGCCCTACAATGAGCAGTTCTTC.

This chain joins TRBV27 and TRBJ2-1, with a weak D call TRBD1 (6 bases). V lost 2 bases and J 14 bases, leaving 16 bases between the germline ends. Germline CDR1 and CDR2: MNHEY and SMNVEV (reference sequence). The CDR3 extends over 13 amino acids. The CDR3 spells CASSLTQGGRKFF. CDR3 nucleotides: TGTGCCAGCAGTTTAACACAGGGTGGAAGGAAGTTCTTC.

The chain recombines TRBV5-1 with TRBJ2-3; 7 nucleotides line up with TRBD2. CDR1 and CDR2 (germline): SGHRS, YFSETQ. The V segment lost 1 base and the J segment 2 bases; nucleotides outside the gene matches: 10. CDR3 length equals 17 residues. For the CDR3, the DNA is TGCGCCAGCAGCTTGTGGGAGGCGGGAGAGTACACAGATACGCAGTATTTT. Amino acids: CASSLWEAGEYTDTQYF.

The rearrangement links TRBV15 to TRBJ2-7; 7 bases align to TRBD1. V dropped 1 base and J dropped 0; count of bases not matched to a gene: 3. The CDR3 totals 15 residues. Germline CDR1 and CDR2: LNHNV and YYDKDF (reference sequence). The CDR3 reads CATSRAGQRSYEQYF. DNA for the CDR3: TGTGCCACCAGCAGAGCGGGACAGCGCTCCTACGAGCAGTACTTC.